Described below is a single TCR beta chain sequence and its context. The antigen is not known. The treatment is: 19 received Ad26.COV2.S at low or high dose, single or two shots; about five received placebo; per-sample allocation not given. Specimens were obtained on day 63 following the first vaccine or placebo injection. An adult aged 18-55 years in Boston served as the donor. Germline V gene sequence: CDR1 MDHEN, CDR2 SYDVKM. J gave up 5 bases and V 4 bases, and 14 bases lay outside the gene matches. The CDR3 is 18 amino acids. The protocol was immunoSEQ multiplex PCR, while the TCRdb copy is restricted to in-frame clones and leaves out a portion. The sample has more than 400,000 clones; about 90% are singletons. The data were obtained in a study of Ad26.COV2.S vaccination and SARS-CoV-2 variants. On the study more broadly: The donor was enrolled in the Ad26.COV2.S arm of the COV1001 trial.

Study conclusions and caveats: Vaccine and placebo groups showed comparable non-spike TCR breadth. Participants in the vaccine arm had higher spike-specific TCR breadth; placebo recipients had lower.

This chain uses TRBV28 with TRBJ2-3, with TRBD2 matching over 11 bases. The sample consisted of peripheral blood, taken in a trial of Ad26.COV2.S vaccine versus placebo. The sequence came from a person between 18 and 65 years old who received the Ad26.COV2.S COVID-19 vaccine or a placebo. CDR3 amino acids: CASSSMRASGRREDTQYF. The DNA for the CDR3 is TGTGCCAGCAGTTCTATGAGGGCTAGCGGGAGGAGAGAAGATACGCAGTATTTT.